The T cell receptor beta chain described here comes from a study of blood T cell repertoires in COVID-19. Study summary: Acute-phase and convalescent COVID-19 samples originated in the United States, Italy and Spain. Sample material is recorded as cDNA or gDNA derived from T cells, B-cell-depleted T cells, or PBMCs.

The authors' processing: For nucleated cells, counts were estimated from reference gene primer amplification. The method was immunoSEQ multiplex PCR; TCRdb's version includes in-frame clones alone and lacks a portion of them. V and J calls and clone size are copied from that table; D and trimming were computed from the DNA. This sample has roughly 100,000 clones; 87% occur once, and the top ten carry around 2%. CDR3 length equals 11 residues. The V gene lost 1 base and the J gene lost 10 bases, with 8 bases spanning the gap. The germline CDR1 and CDR2 sequences are LGHDT and YNNKEL (reference sequence).

The specimen was peripheral blood. This chain joins TRBV3-1 (or the pseudogene TRBV3-2) and TRBJ2-7; D is undetermined. The sequence was obtained from a man aged 50 to 59 with active COVID-19. This chain's CDR3 is CASSQASFQYF. CDR3 in DNA: TGTGCCAGCAGCCAAGCGAGTTTTCAGTACTTC.